This T cell receptor (beta chain) was documented in a study of control samples from healthy donors and cancer patients. Generated by immunoSEQ multiplex PCR, the TCRdb table keeps only in-frame clones and is missing some. The sample lists some 100,000 clones; 79% were seen once. CDR1 WSHSY and CDR2 SAAADI come from the germline V gene. This CDR3 is 13 amino acids long. The V and J ends lost 8 bases and 8 bases respectively, with 16 bases between them. The V and J genes are TRBV10-2 and TRBJ2-1; TRBD2 is a possible D gene (5 bases). Sequencing was performed on blood. The sequence was obtained from a young woman in good health. The CDR3 bases are TGCGCCAGCGGGGATCCACCGCGGGATGAGCAGTTCTTC. It specifies CASGDPPRDEQFF.